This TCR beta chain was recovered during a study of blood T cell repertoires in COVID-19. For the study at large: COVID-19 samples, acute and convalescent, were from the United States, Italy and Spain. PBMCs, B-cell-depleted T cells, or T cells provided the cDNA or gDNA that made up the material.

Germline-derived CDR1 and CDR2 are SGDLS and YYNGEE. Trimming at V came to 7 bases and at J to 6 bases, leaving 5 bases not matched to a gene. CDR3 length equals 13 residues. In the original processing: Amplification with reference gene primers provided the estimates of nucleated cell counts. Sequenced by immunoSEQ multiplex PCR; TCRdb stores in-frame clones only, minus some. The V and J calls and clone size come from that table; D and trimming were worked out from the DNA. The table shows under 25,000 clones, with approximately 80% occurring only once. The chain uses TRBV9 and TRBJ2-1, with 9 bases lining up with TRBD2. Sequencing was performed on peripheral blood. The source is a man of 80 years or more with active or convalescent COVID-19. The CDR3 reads CASGTSFGNEQFF. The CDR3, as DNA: TGTGCCAGCGGGACTAGCTTCGGCAATGAGCAGTTCTTC.